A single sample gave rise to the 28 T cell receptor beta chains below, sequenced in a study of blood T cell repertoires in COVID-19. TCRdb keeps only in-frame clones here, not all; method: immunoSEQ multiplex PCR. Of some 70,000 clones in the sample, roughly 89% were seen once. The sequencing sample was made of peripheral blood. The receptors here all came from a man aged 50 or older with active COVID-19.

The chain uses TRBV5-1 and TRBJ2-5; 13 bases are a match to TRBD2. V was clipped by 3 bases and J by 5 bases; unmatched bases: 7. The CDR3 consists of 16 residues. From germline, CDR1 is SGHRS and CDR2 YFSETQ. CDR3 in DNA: TGCGCCAGCAGCTCCGGGACTAGCGGGGTTTATGAGACCCAGTACTTC. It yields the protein CASSSGTSGVYETQYF.

CDR3 residues: CASSGGWTGGAYGYTF. The CDR3 coding sequence is TGCGCCAGCAGCGGAGGATGGACAGGGGGCGCGTATGGCTACACCTTC. The chain joins TRBV5-1 to TRBJ1-2; 11 bases fit TRBD1. Looked up from germline, CDR1 is SGHRS and CDR2 is YFSETQ. The J segment lost 5 bases and the V segment lost 4 bases, leaving 10 bases of the junction unmatched. The CDR3 is 16 residues long.

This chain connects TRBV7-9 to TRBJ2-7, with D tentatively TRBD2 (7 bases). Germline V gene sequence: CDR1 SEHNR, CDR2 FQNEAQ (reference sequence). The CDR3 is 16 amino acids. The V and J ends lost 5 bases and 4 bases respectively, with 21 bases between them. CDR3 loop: CASSPSGGAPSYEQYF. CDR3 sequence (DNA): TGTGCCAGCAGCCCCTCTGGGGGGGCACCTTCTTACGAGCAGTACTTC.

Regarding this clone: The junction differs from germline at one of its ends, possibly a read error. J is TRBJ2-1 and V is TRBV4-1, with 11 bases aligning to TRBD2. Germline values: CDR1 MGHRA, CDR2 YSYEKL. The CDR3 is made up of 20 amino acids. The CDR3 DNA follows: TGCGCCCGCAGCCGCCTCGGTAGGGCTAGCGGGGGGAGCTCCTACAATGAGCAGTTCTTC. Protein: CARSRLGRASGGSSYNEQFF.

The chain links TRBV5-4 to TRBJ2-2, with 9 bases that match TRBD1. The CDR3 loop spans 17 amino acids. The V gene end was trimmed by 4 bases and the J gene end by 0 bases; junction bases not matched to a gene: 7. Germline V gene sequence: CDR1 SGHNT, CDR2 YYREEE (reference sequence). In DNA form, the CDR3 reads TGTGCCAGCAGCAAGGGACAGGGAACAACGAACACCGGGGAGCTGTTTTTT. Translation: CASSKGQGTTNTGELFF.

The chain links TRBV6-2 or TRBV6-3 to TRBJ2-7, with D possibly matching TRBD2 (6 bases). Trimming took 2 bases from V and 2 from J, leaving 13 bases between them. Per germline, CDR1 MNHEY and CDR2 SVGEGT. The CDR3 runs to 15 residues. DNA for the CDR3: TGTGCCAGCAGTTACCGGGACTTGGGACCCTACGAGCAGTACTTC. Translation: CASSYRDLGPYEQYF.

The CDR3 loop is CASSWGQDTEAFF. The CDR3 DNA follows: TGTGCCAGCAGCTGGGGACAAGACACTGAAGCTTTCTTT. The J gene is TRBJ1-1, the V gene TRBV7-8, with a weak D call TRBD1 (6 bases). The CDR3 runs to 13 residues. Deletions cut 4 bases from V and 3 bases from J, with 9 bases between. CDR1 and CDR2 (germline): SGHVS, FQNEAQ.

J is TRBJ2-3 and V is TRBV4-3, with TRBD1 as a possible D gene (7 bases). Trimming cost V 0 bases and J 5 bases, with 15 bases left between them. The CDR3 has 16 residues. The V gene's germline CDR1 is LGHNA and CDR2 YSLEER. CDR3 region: CASSQDRRGRGDTQYF. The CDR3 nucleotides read TGCGCCAGCAGCCAAGACAGGAGGGGGCGGGGAGATACGCAGTATTTT.

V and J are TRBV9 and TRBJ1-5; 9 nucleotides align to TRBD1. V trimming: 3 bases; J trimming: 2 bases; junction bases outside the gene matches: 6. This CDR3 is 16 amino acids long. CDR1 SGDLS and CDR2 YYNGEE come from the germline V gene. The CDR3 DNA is TGTGCCAGCAGCGGCGGGGGACAGGGTGGCAATCAGCCCCAGCATTTT. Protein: CASSGGGQGGNQPQHF.

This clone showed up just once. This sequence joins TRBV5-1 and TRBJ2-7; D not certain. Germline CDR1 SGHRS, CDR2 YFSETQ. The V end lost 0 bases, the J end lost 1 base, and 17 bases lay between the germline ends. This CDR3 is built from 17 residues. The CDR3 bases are TGCGCCAGCAGCTTGGAAGGCACCCCCACGGGTTCCTACGAGCAGTACTTC. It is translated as CASSLEGTPTGSYEQYF.

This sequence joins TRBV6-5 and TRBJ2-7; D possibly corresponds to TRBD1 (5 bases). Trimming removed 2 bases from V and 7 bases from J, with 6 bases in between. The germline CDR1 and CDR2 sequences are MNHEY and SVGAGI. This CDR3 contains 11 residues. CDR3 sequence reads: CASSYRTEQYF. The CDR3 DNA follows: TGTGCCAGCAGTTACCGGACAGAGCAGTACTTC.

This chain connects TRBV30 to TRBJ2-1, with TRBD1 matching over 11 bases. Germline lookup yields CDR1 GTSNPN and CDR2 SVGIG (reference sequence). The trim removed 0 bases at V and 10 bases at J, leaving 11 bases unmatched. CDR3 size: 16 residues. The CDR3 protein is CAWSVGTGGGPREQFF. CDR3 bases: TGTGCCTGGAGTGTTGGGACAGGGGGGGGTCCAAGGGAGCAGTTCTTC.

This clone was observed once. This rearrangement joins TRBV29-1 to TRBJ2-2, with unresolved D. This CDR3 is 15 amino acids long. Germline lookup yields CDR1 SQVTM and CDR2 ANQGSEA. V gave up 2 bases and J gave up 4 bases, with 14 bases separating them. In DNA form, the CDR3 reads TGCAGCGTTGAAATAGCTGGGTTGGGCACCGGGGAGCTGTTTTTT. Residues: CSVEIAGLGTGELFF.

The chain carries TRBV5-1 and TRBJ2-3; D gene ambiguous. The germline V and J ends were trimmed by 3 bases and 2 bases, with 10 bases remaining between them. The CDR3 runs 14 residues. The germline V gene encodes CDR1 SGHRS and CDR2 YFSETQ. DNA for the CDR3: TGCGCCAGCAGCTCCACGCAACTCACAGATACGCAGTATTTT. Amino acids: CASSSTQLTDTQYF.

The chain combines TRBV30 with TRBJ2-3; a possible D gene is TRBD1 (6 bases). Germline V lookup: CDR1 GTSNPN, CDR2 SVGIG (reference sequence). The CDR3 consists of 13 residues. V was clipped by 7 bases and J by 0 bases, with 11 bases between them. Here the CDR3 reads CALGARSTDTQYF. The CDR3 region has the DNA TGTGCCTTGGGGGCCCGTAGCACAGATACGCAGTATTTT.

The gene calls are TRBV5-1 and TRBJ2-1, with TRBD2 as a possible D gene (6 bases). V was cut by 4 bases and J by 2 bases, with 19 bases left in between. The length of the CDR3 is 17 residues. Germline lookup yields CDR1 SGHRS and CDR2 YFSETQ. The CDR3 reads CASSAGASATPYNEQFF. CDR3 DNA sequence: TGCGCCAGCAGCGCTGGGGCTAGCGCGACGCCCTACAATGAGCAGTTCTTC.

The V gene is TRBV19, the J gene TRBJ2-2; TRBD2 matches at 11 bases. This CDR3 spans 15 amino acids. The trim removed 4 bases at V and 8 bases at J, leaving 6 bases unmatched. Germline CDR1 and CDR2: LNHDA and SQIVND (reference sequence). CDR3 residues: CASSKLAGERGELFF. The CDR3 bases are TGTGCCAGTAGTAAACTAGCGGGGGAGAGAGGGGAGCTGTTTTTT.

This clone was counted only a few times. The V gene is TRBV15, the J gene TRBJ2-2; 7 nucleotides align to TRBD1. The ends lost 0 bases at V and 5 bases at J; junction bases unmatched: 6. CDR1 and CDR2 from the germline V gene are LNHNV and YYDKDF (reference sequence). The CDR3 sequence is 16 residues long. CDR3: CATSRETGLTTGELFF. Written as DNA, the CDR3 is TGTGCCACCAGCAGAGAGACAGGGCTAACGACCGGGGAGCTGTTTTTT.

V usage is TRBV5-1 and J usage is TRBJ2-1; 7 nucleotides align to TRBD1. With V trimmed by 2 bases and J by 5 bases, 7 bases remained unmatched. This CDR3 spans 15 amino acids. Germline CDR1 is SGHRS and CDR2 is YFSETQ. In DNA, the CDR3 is TGCGCCAGCAGCTTATACTCCGGGACAGACAATGAGCAGTTCTTC. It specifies CASSLYSGTDNEQFF. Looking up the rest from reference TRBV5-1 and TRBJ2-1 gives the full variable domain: KAGVTQTPRYLIKTRGQQVTLSCSPISGHRSVSWYQQTPGQGLQFLFEYFSETQRNKGNFPGRFSGRQFSNSRSEMNVSTLELGDSALYLCASSLYSGTDNEQFFGPGTRLTVL.

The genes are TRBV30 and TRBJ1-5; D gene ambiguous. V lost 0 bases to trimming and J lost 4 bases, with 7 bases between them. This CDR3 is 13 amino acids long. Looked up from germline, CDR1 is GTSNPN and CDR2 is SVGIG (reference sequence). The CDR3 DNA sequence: TGTGCCTGGAGTGTATCTAATAATCAGCCCCAGCATTTT. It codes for CAWSVSNNQPQHF. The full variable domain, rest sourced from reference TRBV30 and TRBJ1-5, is SQTIHQWPATLVQPVGSPLSLECTVEGTSNPNLYWYRQAAGRGLQLLFYSVGIGQISSEVPQNLSASRPQDRQFILSSKKLLLSDSGFYLCAWSVSNNQPQHFGDGTRLSIL.

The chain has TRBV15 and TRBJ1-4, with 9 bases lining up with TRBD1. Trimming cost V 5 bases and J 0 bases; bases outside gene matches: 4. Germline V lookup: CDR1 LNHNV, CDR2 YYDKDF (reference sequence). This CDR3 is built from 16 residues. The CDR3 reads CATSGQGRATNEKLFF. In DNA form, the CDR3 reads TGTGCCACCAGCGGACAGGGGCGAGCAACTAATGAAAAACTGTTTTTT.

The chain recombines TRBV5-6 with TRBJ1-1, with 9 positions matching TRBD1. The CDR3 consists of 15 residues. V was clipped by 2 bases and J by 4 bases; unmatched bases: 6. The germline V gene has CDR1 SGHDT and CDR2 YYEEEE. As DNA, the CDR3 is TGTGCCAGCAGCTTTCTCGTGACAGGGGGCACTGAAGCTTTCTTT. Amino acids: CASSFLVTGGTEAFF.

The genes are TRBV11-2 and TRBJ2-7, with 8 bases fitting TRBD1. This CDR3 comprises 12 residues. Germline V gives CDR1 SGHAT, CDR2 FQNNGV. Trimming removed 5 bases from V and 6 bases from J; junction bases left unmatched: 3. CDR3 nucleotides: TGTGCCAGCAGCCAGACAGGGGTCGAGCAGTACTTC. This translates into CASSQTGVEQYF.

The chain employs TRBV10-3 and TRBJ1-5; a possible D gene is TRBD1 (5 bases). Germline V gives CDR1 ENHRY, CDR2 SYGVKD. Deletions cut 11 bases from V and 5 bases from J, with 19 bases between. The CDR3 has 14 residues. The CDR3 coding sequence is TGTGCCTCGGGGGTGCAAGGGTTTGATCAGCCCCAGCATTTT. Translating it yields CASGVQGFDQPQHF.

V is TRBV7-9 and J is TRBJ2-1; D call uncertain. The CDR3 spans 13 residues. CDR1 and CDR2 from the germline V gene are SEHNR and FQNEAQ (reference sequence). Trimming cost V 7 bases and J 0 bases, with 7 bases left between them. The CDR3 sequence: CASTPVSYNEQFF. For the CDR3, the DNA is TGTGCCAGCACCCCCGTCTCCTACAATGAGCAGTTCTTC.

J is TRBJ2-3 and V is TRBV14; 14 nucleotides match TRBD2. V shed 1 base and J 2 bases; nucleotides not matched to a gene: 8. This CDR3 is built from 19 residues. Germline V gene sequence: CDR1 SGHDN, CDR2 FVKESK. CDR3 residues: CASSQGITGLAGVTDTQYF. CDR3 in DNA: TGTGCCAGCAGCCAAGGAATAACGGGACTAGCGGGGGTCACAGATACGCAGTATTTT.

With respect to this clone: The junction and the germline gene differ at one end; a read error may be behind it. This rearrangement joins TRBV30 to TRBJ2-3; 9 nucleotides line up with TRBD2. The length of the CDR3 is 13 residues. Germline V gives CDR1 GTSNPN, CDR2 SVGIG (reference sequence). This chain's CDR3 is CAWSVYIAGDWDF. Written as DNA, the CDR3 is TGTGCCTGGAGTGTCTACATAGCGGGGGACTGGGATTTT.

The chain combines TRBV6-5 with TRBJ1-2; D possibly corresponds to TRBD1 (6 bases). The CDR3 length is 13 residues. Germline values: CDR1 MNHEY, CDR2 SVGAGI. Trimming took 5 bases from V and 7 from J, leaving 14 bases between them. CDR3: CASSPRQASGYTF. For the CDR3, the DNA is TGTGCCAGCAGTCCCAGACAGGCATCTGGCTACACCTTC.